These T cell receptor beta chains were read from a single sample in a study of PD-1 blockade in classical Hodgkin lymphoma. The method was immunoSEQ multiplex PCR; TCRdb's version includes in-frame clones alone and lacks a portion of them. The sample contains about 24,000 clones, more than 65% of which appear only once. The sample consisted of peripheral blood mononuclear cells (PBMCs), taken before the fourth cycle of nivolumab. These receptors were obtained from a human donor with classical Hodgkin lymphoma. Both conserved end residues are part of each CDR3. A D gene is named only where the DNA matches it firmly.

TRBV5-1,NA,CASSGTGTLNSPLHF
TRBV18,NA,CASSLRDSYNEQFF
TRBV19,TRBD2,CASSIGTSGQETQYF
TRBV7-9,TRBD1,CASSLYGDRATGNTIYF
TRBV5-1,NA,CASSLSTGYSYEQYF
TRBV2,NA,CASSFLYGGDEQFF
TRBV7-9,NA,CASSLRPLGGYGYTF
TRBV5-1,NA,CASSLGSSYEQYF
TRBV18,NA,CASSGDPASTDTQYF
TRBV7-9,NA,CASSLDRGADYGYTF
TRBV4-2,NA,CASSQEGSVAEAFF
TRBV11-2,TRBD1,CASSARTGSYNEQFF
TRBV5-6,TRBD1,CASSPRTGAMVNEQYF
TRBV29-1,TRBD1,CSVAGTGTDTQYF
TRBV11-1,NA,CASSTGVANYGYTF
TRBV7-8,TRBD1,CASSPPGQGAVREKLFF
TRBV5-1,TRBD1,CASSIGQVNEQFF
TRBV30,NA,CAWGRLGYTF
TRBV6-6,NA,CASSYAQGNYGYTF
TRBV7-2,NA,CASSLRFWGNSPNTEAFF
TRBV5-8,NA,CASSFSGHSRDEQYF
TRBV19,NA,CASFTGNTIYF
TRBV7-6,TRBD1,CASSLGQGAGGYTF
TRBV6-1,TRBD2,CATLAGLGNTQYF
TRBV9,NA,CASSAGETDTQYF
TRBV7-9,TRBD1,CASSLGRDRATNEKLFF
TRBV5-1,TRBD2,CASGESIGRQETQYF
TRBV19,NA,CASSIVEFGSGELFF
TRBV2,NA,CASGLKEPQHF
TRBV7-9,NA,CASTRVGYGYTF
TRBV6-1,NA,CASKGKGFAYEQYF
TRBV27,NA,CASSSLRLGGPRQPLAKNIQYF
TRBV29-1,NA,CSALGDLNTGELFF
TRBV19,NA,CASSEGDHIYYEQYF
TRBV15,TRBD2,CATGTGAGYEQYF